This passage covers 30 T cell receptor beta chains from one sample sequenced in a study of prognosis after radiotherapy for stage I lung cancer. Two-round multiplex PCR on genomic DNA was the method by which TCR beta CDR3 was amplified. Initially, in first-round PCR, primers specific to each TRBV and TRBJ gene were used. MiXCR, run by TCRdb on the multiplex PCR reads, gives a single entry per CDR3 protein. The sample consists of about 31,000 distinct CDR3 sequences, about 33% of them appearing once. Material: PBMCs, obtained before or after stereotactic body radiation therapy (not recorded which). Receptors originate from a donor aged 50 or older with non-small cell lung cancer.

This clonotype was detected only a few times. The genes are TRBV6-2 or TRBV6-3 and TRBJ1-6, with 8 nucleotides matching TRBD1. V shed 4 bases and J 9 bases; nucleotides not matched to a gene: 5. Germline V gene lookup returns CDR1 MNHEY and CDR2 SVGEGT. The CDR3 sequence is 14 residues long. This CDR3 reads CASSSTGGSSPLHF. The CDR3 DNA follows: TGTGCCAGCAGTTCCACAGGGGGTTCTTCACCCCTCCACTTT.

As for this clonotype: This may be a read error: a much more frequent sequence differs by one nucleotide. The chain links TRBV6-2 or TRBV6-3 to TRBJ2-5; a weak D match, TRBD2 (6 bases). Germline V gene sequence: CDR1 MNHEY, CDR2 SVGEGT. The length of the CDR3 is 16 residues. Trimming shortened V by 6 bases and J by 9 bases, and 26 bases separated the two germline ends. CDR3 region: CASRPPGSWGGGAQYF. The DNA of the CDR3 is TGTGCCAGCAGACCCCCCGGAAGCTGGGGCGGAGGGGCCCAGTACTTC.

This rearrangement joins TRBV5-1 to TRBJ2-3; D may be TRBD1 or TRBD2 (5 bases each). Germline CDR1 SGHRS, CDR2 YFSETQ. Trimming removed 4 bases at V and 1 base at J, with 16 bases between. The CDR3 is 16 residues long. CDR3 nucleotide sequence: TGCGCCAGCAGCCCCCTAGTGGGGACCCGCACAGATACGCAGTATTTT. This translates into CASSPLVGTRTDTQYF.

The chain couples TRBV12-3 or TRBV12-4 to TRBJ1-5, with 7 bases aligning to TRBD1. This CDR3 is built from 16 residues. V trimming: 6 bases; J trimming: 1 base; junction bases outside the gene matches: 9. The DNA for the CDR3 is TGTGCCAGCAGCCACCTACAGGGGTCGAGCAATCAGCCCCAGCATTTT. This sequence encodes CASSHLQGSSNQPQHF.

This clonotype was recorded many times. V usage is TRBV20-1 and J usage is TRBJ1-4; possibly TRBD1 for D (6 bases). V lost 0 bases to trimming and J lost 7 bases, with 18 bases between them. Germline-derived CDR1 and CDR2 are DFQATT and SNEGSKA (reference sequence). This CDR3 region has 16 residues. For the CDR3, the DNA is TGCAGTGCTAGAGATAATTCGTGGGGGGCTGGTGAAAAACTGTTTTTT. As protein: CSARDNSWGAGEKLFF.

This clonotype was observed at least ten times. V gene TRBV19 combines with J gene TRBJ1-5; D uncertain. The V end lost 3 bases, the J end lost 2 bases, and 11 bases lay between the germline ends. CDR1 LNHDA and CDR2 SQIVND come from the germline V gene (reference sequence). This CDR3 comprises 15 residues. The CDR3 here is CASSIWAGGNQPQHF. For the CDR3, the DNA is TGTGCCAGTAGTATCTGGGCCGGGGGCAATCAGCCCCAGCATTTT.

This clonotype was recorded at least ten times. The V and J genes are TRBV12-3 or TRBV12-4 and TRBJ2-7, with 8 bases lining up with TRBD2. J was trimmed by 4 bases and V by 4 bases; bases with no gene match: 12. The CDR3 is 16 residues long. CDR3 residues: CASSSGRAGVQYEQYF. The CDR3 DNA follows: TGTGCCAGCAGTTCGGGGAGAGCGGGAGTGCAGTACGAGCAGTACTTC.

Ten or more counts support this clonotype. The chain couples TRBV9 to TRBJ2-3; no clear D. The CDR3 consists of 13 residues. The V gene's germline CDR1 is SGDLS and CDR2 YYNGEE. Trimming removed 5 bases at V and 2 bases at J, with 9 bases between. For the CDR3, the DNA is TGTGCCAGCAGGGGTCAAAACACAGATACGCAGTATTTT. Translating it yields CASRGQNTDTQYF.

This clonotype was picked up many times. The gene calls are TRBV5-1 and TRBJ2-1; 8 nucleotides agree with TRBD2. J lost 7 bases, V lost 1 base, and 7 bases had no gene match. Per the germline V gene, CDR1 is SGHRS and CDR2 is YFSETQ. The CDR3 spans 15 residues. Here the CDR3 DNA reads TGCGCCAGCAGCTTGAGGGCGGGAGGTGAAAATGAGCAGTTCTTC. It codes for CASSLRAGGENEQFF. Full variable domain (missing parts from reference TRBV5-1 and TRBJ2-1): KAGVTQTPRYLIKTRGQQVTLSCSPISGHRSVSWYQQTPGQGLQFLFEYFSETQRNKGNFPGRFSGRQFSNSRSEMNVSTLELGDSALYLCASSLRAGGENEQFFGPGTRLTVL.

Worth noting for this clonotype: One end of the junction varies from germline; a read error may be responsible. The chain joins TRBV11-2 to TRBJ2-1, with a possible D match to TRBD2 (6 bases). Per germline, CDR1 SGHAT and CDR2 FQNNGV. The CDR3 runs 15 residues. The CDR3 DNA reads as TGTGCCAACAGCCCTGGACTAAGCTCCCACAATGAGCAGTTCTTC. Protein sequence: CANSPGLSSHNEQFF. The full variable domain, in which reference TRBV11-2 and TRBJ2-1 provide the parts outside the CDR3, is EAGVAQSPRYKIIEKRQSVAFWCNPISGHATLYWYQQILGQGPKLLIQFQNNGVVDDSQLPKDRFSAERLKGVDSTLKIQPAKLEDSAVYLCANSPGLSSHNEQFFGPGTRLTVL.

This clonotype was picked up a small number of times. CDR3 nucleotides: TGTGCCAGCAGCTTGGGATCTAGCTCAGATACGCAGTATTTT. Protein: CASSLGSSSDTQYF. This sequence joins TRBV11-3 and TRBJ2-3, with a possible D match to TRBD2 (5 bases). Trimming took 3 bases from V and 4 from J, leaving 11 bases between them. Germline CDR1 and CDR2: SGHNT and YENEEA. The CDR3 runs to 14 residues.

V and J are TRBV20-1 and TRBJ2-4; no firm D call. Trimming pared 3 bases from V and 0 bases from J, leaving 6 bases between. Germline loops: CDR1 DFQATT, CDR2 SNEGSKA (reference sequence). CDR3 length: 13 amino acids. CDR3 residues: CSASILAKNIQYF. The CDR3 nucleotides read TGCAGTGCTAGTATACTAGCCAAAAACATTCAGTACTTC.

This clonotype was observed at least ten times. The V and J genes are TRBV30 and TRBJ2-2; tentatively, D is TRBD1 (5 bases). Germline V gene data show CDR1 as GTSNPN and CDR2 as SVGIG (reference sequence). This CDR3 region has 15 residues. V dropped 0 bases and J dropped 5 bases, with 13 bases sitting between them. The CDR3 loop reads CAWSVLGLQTGELFF. The CDR3 bases are TGTGCCTGGAGTGTACTGGGGCTACAGACCGGGGAGCTGTTTTTT.

This clonotype showed up many times. A much bigger clone sits one base away, suggesting this may be a read error. The gene calls are TRBV6-1 and TRBJ2-7; 9 bases agree with TRBD2. Germline assignment: CDR1 MNHNS and CDR2 SASEGT. The CDR3 covers 14 residues. The DNA for the CDR3 is TGTGCCAGCACGAGCGGGAGGCCCTCCTACAAGCAGTACTTC. Translated, it gives CASTSGRPSYKQYF.

A few counts support this clonotype. The chain has TRBV6-1 and TRBJ2-3; the match to TRBD2 covers 10 bases. Germline V gives CDR1 MNHNS, CDR2 SASEGT. With 7 bases clipped from V and 0 bases from J, the junction kept 16 bases outside the gene matches. The CDR3 length is 19 residues. This CDR3 is CASKGERTSGKKSTDTQYF. CDR3 in DNA: TGTGCCAGCAAAGGAGAGAGAACTAGCGGGAAAAAGAGCACAGATACGCAGTATTTT.

This clonotype was found many times. The chain combines TRBV7-2 with TRBJ2-3, with TRBD2 identical over 12 bases. The CDR3 is 15 amino acids. The V segment lost 5 bases and the J segment 4 bases; nucleotides outside the gene matches: 4. The germline V gene encodes CDR1 SGHTA and CDR2 FQGNSA. The CDR3 region has the DNA TGTGCCAGCAGCCGTCGACTAGCGGGAGCAGATACGCAGTATTTT. Protein product: CASSRRLAGADTQYF.

This clonotype was counted at least ten times. The chain joins TRBV28 to TRBJ2-3; D remains unclear. V was cut by 3 bases and J by 2 bases, with 9 bases left in between. Looked up from germline, CDR1 is MDHEN and CDR2 is SYDVKM. This CDR3 is built from 14 residues. The CDR3 loop reads CASSFPEFTDTQYF. In nucleotides, the CDR3 is TGTGCCAGCAGTTTCCCAGAGTTCACAGATACGCAGTATTTT.

This clonotype was detected many times. The chain carries TRBV19 and TRBJ1-5; 9 nucleotides agree with TRBD1. Unmatched junction bases numbered 7, after V lost 4 bases and J lost 0 bases. Germline V CDR1 and CDR2: LNHDA, SQIVND (reference sequence). This CDR3 has 17 residues. The CDR3 bases are TGTGCCAGTAGTAACAACAGGGGGCTAGCTAGCAATCAGCCCCAGCATTTT. Protein: CASSNNRGLASNQPQHF.

This clonotype occurred many times. This chain joins TRBV6-2 or TRBV6-3 and TRBJ2-3; 7 bases agree with TRBD1. The germline CDR1 and CDR2 sequences are MNHEY and SVGEGT. Germline trimming cut 1 base from V and 5 bases from J; bases unmatched to any gene: 6. The CDR3 sequence is 15 residues long. The CDR3: CASSYFNRDRDTQYF. For the CDR3, the DNA is TGTGCCAGCAGTTACTTCAACCGGGACAGAGATACGCAGTATTTT.

In the case of this clonotype: One end of the junction does not line up with germline, which may come from a read error. This chain links TRBV7-2 with TRBJ2-1; D is undetermined. Per the germline V gene, CDR1 is SGHTA and CDR2 is FQGNSA. The CDR3 runs 14 residues. CDR3 nucleotide sequence: TGTGCCAGCAGCTACCGAGCCCAATCAAATGAGCGGTTCTTC. Translation gives CASSYRAQSNERFF.

This clonotype was seen repeatedly, ten times or more. This rearrangement joins TRBV12-3 or TRBV12-4 to TRBJ2-3; D is possibly TRBD1 (5 bases). This CDR3 is 12 amino acids long. Trimming pared 3 bases from V and 7 bases from J, leaving 8 bases between. The DNA for the CDR3 is TGTGCCAGCAGTTTTAGGGGCCATACGCAGTATTTT. Amino acid sequence: CASSFRGHTQYF.

This clonotype was seen only a few times. CDR3 DNA sequence: TGTGCTAGTGGTTTGCGGCAGGGTCACACTGAAGCTTTCTTT. Its translation is CASGLRQGHTEAFF. The rearrangement links TRBV12-5 to TRBJ1-1; possibly TRBD1 for D (5 bases). With 2 bases removed from V and 3 bases from J, the gap between germline ends came to 10 bases. CDR3 length: 14 amino acids. CDR1 and CDR2 from the germline V gene are LGHNT and FRNRAP.

Comment on this clonotype: A read error may explain this, as a much larger clone is one base away. V usage is TRBV3-1 and J usage is TRBJ1-1; no firm D call. The germline CDR1 and CDR2 sequences are LGHDT and YNNKEL (reference sequence). The CDR3 extends over 14 amino acids. As DNA, the CDR3 is TGTGCCAGCGGCCAGCCGGGAATGAACACTGAAGCTTTCTTT. It is translated as CASGQPGMNTEAFF.

This clonotype has at least ten counts. V is TRBV19 and J is TRBJ1-1; D is ambiguous. CDR1 and CDR2 (germline): LNHDA, SQIVND (reference sequence). The CDR3 covers 16 residues. Trimming removed 6 bases at V and 5 bases at J, with 22 bases between. The CDR3 is CASRSLIKGYLTEAFF. As DNA, the CDR3 is TGTGCCAGTAGGTCCCTAATAAAGGGCTATCTGACTGAAGCTTTCTTT.

The chain carries TRBV6-5 and TRBJ2-1; D gene ambiguous. Germline CDR1 MNHEY, CDR2 SVGAGI. CDR3 length: 13 residues. The germline V and J ends were trimmed by 6 bases and 14 bases, with 20 bases remaining between them. The DNA for the CDR3 is TGTGCCAGCAGCCGACCCCCGGACCTCGTGAAGTTCTTC. Amino acids: CASSRPPDLVKFF.

This clonotype was found a few times. A read error is possible here, since a much larger clone lies one base away. The V call is TRBV7-3, the J call TRBJ2-2; unclear D gene. CDR3 size: 14 residues. From germline, CDR1 is SGHTA and CDR2 FQGTGA. Trimming took 6 bases from V and 0 from J, leaving 8 bases between them. Written as DNA, the CDR3 is TGTGCCAGCAGGCTGGCCTCGAACACCGGGGAGCTGTTTTTT. It yields the protein CASRLASNTGELFF.

A note on this clonotype: A far larger clone differs by one base, so this is likely a read error. CDR3 region: CASSYWGWGEDTQYF. The DNA of the CDR3 is TGTGCCAGCAGTTATTGGGGGTGGGGGGAAGATACCCAGTACTTC. This chain connects TRBV6-2 or TRBV6-3 to TRBJ2-5, with a possible D match to TRBD2 (6 bases). This CDR3 is built from 15 residues. Germline V CDR1 and CDR2: MNHEY, SVGEGT.

As concerns this clonotype: A much more abundant neighbour one base away suggests this may be a read error. The rearrangement links TRBV20-1 to TRBJ2-7, with 10 nucleotides matching TRBD2. V lost 8 bases, J lost 7 bases, and 14 bases stayed unmatched. The CDR3 length is 14 residues. CDR1 DFQATT and CDR2 SNEGSKA come from the germline V gene (reference sequence). The CDR3 region is CSTYKREGLWEQYF. The CDR3 region has the DNA TGCAGTACTTACAAGCGGGAGGGCCTTTGGGAGCAGTACTTC.

The chain couples TRBV2 to TRBJ2-1; unclear D gene. Per germline, CDR1 SNHLY and CDR2 FYNNEI. The V gene lost 2 bases and the J gene lost 3 bases, with 14 bases spanning the gap. The CDR3 contains 16 residues. The CDR3 loop is CASSEYGDKNYNEQFF. CDR3 in DNA: TGTGCCAGCAGTGAATACGGCGACAAGAACTACAATGAGCAGTTCTTC. Full variable domain (remainder filled in from reference TRBV2 and TRBJ2-1): EPEVTQTPSHQVTQMGQEVILRCVPISNHLYFYWYRQILGQKVEFLVSFYNNEISEKSEIFDDQFSVERPDGSNFTLKIRSTKLEDSAMYFCASSEYGDKNYNEQFFGPGTRLTVL.

This clonotype was recorded at least ten times. The chain links TRBV20-1 to TRBJ1-1, with D unclear. CDR3 length: 13 amino acids. The germline V gene encodes CDR1 DFQATT and CDR2 SNEGSKA (reference sequence). The ends were cut back, 3 bases at V and 5 bases at J, with 13 bases in the middle. The CDR3 sequence: CSASPSAETEAFF. The CDR3 DNA reads TGCAGTGCTAGCCCCTCCGCAGAAACTGAAGCTTTCTTT.